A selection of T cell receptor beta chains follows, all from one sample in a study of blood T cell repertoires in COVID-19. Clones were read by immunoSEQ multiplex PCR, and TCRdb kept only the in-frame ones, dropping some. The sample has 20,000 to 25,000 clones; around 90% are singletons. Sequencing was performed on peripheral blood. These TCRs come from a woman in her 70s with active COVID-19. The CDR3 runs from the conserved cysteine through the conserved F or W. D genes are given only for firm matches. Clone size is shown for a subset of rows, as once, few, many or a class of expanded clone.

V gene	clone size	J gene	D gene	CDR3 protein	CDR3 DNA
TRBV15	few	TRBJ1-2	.	CATSRDGRGTSF	TGTGCCACCAGCAGAGACGGGAGGGGGACCAGCTTC
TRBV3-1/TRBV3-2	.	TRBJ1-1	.	CASRGGSREAFF	TGTGCCAGCAGGGGGGGGTCCAGGGAAGCTTTCTTT
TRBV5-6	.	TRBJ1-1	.	CASSLAVPASTEAFF	TGTGCCAGCAGCTTGGCGGTTCCCGCGAGTACTGAAGCTTTCTTT
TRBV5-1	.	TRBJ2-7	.	CASSRFPTAYEQYF	TGCGCCAGCAGCCGATTCCCGACAGCCTACGAGCAGTACTTC
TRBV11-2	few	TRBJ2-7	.	CASSLEQFTEQYF	TGTGCCAGCAGCTTGGAACAGTTCACCGAGCAGTACTTC
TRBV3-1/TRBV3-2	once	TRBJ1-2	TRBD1	CASSHPEGTELYGYTF	TGTGCCAGCAGCCACCCTGAGGGGACAGAGCTTTATGGCTACACCTTC
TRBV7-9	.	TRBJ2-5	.	CASSLGGGATGETQYF	TGTGCCAGCAGCTTAGGCGGGGGCGCGACCGGAGAGACCCAGTACTTC
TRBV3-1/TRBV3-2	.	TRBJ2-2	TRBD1	CASSPERGTGNTGELFF	TGTGCCAGCAGCCCCGAAAGGGGGACAGGCAACACCGGGGAGCTGTTTTTT
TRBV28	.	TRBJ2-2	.	CASSMLGGTGELFF	TGTGCCAGCAGTATGCTCGGGGGTACCGGGGAGCTGTTTTTT
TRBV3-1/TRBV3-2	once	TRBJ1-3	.	CASSPSGQGNTIYF	TGTGCCAGCAGCCCGAGCGGACAGGGAAACACCATATATTTT
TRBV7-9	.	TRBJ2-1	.	CASSPKWTLNLLAYNEQFF	TGTGCCAGCAGCCCCAAATGGACTTTGAATCTTCTCGCCTACAATGAGCAGTTCTTC
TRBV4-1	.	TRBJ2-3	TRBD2	CASSHNLAGERGGTDTQYF	TGCGCCAGCAGCCATAACCTAGCGGGAGAAAGGGGAGGCACAGATACGCAGTATTTT
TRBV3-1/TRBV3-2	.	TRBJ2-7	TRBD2	CASSPPSGRYEQYF	TGTGCCAGCAGCCCCCCTAGCGGGAGATACGAGCAGTACTTC
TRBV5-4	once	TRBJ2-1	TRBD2	CASSFGLLAGETYNEQFF	TGTGCCAGCAGTTTCGGCCTACTAGCGGGAGAGACCTACAATGAGCAGTTCTTC
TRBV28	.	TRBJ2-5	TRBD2	CASSLRFSGRAKTQYF	TGTGCCAGCAGCCTCCGCTTTAGCGGGAGGGCCAAGACCCAGTACTTC
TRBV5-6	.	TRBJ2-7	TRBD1	CASSPDRAPFSQYF	TGTGCCAGCAGCCCCGACAGGGCCCCTTTTTCGCAGTACTTC
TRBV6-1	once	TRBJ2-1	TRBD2	CASSDGSGGKHEQFF	TGTGCCAGCAGTGATGGTAGCGGGGGAAAACATGAGCAGTTCTTC
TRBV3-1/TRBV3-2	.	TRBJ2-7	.	CASSQAAGPYEQYF	TGTGCCAGCAGCCAAGCAGCGGGTCCCTACGAGCAGTACTTC
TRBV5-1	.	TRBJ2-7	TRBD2	CASSRKRESFYEQYF	TGCGCCAGCAGCCGTAAGCGGGAGTCTTTTTACGAGCAGTACTTC
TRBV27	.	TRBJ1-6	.	CASSFSNSPLHF	TGTGCCAGCAGTTTCTCTAATTCACCCCTCCACTTT
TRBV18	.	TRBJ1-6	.	CASSPAGQDSPLHF	TGTGCCAGCTCACCAGCGGGTCAGGATTCACCCCTCCACTTT
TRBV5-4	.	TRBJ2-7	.	CASSRREVSGYEQYF	TGTGCCAGCAGCCGTCGCGAGGTTTCCGGCTACGAGCAGTACTTC
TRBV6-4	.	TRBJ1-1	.	CASSEHPSTEAFF	TGTGCCAGCAGTGAACACCCTTCTACTGAAGCTTTCTTT
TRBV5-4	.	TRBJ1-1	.	CASSFRGNTEAFF	TGTGCCAGCAGCTTTCGGGGAAACACTGAAGCTTTCTTT
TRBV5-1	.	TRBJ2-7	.	CASSDRLGALEQYF	TGCGCCAGCAGTGACAGGTTGGGGGCTCTCGAGCAGTACTTC
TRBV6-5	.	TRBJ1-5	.	CASSPGGSNQPQHF	TGTGCCAGCAGTCCCGGGGGAAGCAATCAGCCCCAGCATTTT
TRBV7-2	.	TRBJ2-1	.	CASSLVRVQFF	TGTGCCAGCAGCTTAGTACGGGTTCAGTTCTTC
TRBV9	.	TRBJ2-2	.	CASSVEWGRGSAGGELFF	TGTGCCAGCAGCGTAGAATGGGGCAGGGGCTCGGCAGGCGGGGAGCTGTTTTTT
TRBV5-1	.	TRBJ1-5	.	CASSLAGLEGQPQHF	TGCGCCAGCAGCTTGGCCGGCCTAGAGGGTCAGCCCCAGCATTTT
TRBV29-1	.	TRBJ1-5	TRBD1	CSVRQGAGQPQHF	TGCAGCGTTAGACAGGGGGCTGGTCAGCCCCAGCATTTT
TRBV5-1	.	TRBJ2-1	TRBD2	CASSFFVAGLVDNEQFF	TGCGCCAGCAGCTTCTTTGTAGCGGGACTAGTGGATAATGAGCAGTTCTTC
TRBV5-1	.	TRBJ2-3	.	CASSLALGGTAADTQYF	TGCGCCAGCAGCTTGGCCTTAGGGGGGACAGCGGCGGATACGCAGTATTTT
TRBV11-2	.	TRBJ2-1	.	CASSLTGHPSASYNEQFF	TGTGCCAGCAGCTTAACCGGCCACCCTAGCGCTTCCTACAATGAGCAGTTCTTC
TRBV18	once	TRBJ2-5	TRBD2	CASSPGLAGGKETQYF	TGTGCCAGCTCACCCGGACTAGCGGGAGGGAAAGAGACCCAGTACTTC
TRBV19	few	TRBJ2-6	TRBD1	CASSKTGAGANVLTF	TGTGCCAGTAGTAAAACAGGGGCTGGGGCCAACGTCCTGACTTTC
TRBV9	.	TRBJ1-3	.	CASSVEGVGNTIYF	TGTGCCAGCAGCGTAGAGGGAGTCGGAAACACCATATATTTT
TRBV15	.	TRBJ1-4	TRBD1	CATSGGTDNEKLFF	TGTGCCACCAGCGGCGGGACAGACAATGAAAAACTGTTTTTT
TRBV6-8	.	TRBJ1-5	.	CAREGPTTKDQPQHF	TGTGCCAGGGAGGGGCCGACGACTAAGGATCAGCCCCAGCATTTT
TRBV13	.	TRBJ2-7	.	CASSLLTRRYEQYF	TGTGCCAGCAGCTTACTCACTAGGCGCTACGAGCAGTACTTC